A selection of T cell receptor beta chains follows, all from one sample in a study of PD-1 blockade in classical Hodgkin lymphoma. The table came from immunoSEQ multiplex PCR; TCRdb's copy has only in-frame clones and leaves some out. The sample includes some 96,000 clones, 93% of them seen just once. The sample in question was peripheral blood mononuclear cells (PBMCs), obtained before the fourth cycle of nivolumab. These receptor sequences come from a human donor with classical Hodgkin lymphoma. Both conserved end residues are part of each CDR3. A D gene is named only where the DNA matches it firmly. Where a row states a size, it is once, few, many or the class of an expanded clone; other rows omit it.

j_gene | v_gene | d_gene | abundance | CDR3aa | CDR3nt
TRBJ1-1 | TRBV2 | TRBD1 | few | CASAGTGGNTEAFF | TGTGCCAGCGCGGGGACAGGAGGAAACACTGAAGCTTTCTTT
TRBJ2-7 | TRBV5-4 | . | . | CASSLFYNYEQYF | TGTGCCAGCAGCTTGTTTTACAACTACGAGCAGTACTTC
TRBJ1-2 | TRBV7-9 | . | . | CASSVQGSYTF | TGTGCCAGCAGCGTCCAGGGGAGCTACACCTTC
TRBJ2-5 | TRBV9 | TRBD1 | . | CASSPRTGGQETQYF | TGTGCCAGCAGCCCTCGGACAGGGGGTCAAGAGACCCAGTACTTC
TRBJ2-3 | TRBV5-1 | . | . | CASSLDGTDTQYF | TGCGCCAGCAGCTTGGATGGCACAGATACGCAGTATTTT
TRBJ2-1 | TRBV27 | TRBD2 | . | CASNGGRAHYNEQFF | TGTGCCAGCAACGGCGGGAGGGCCCATTACAATGAGCAGTTCTTC
TRBJ2-5 | TRBV11-2 | . | . | CASSLDRGGGKTQYF | TGTGCCAGCAGCTTAGATCGGGGAGGAGGGAAGACCCAGTACTTC
TRBJ1-5 | TRBV6-6 | . | . | CATVVRIDQPQHF | TGTGCCACCGTGGTGAGGATAGATCAGCCCCAGCATTTT
TRBJ2-7 | TRBV27 | . | . | CASSLSHSYEQYF | TGTGCCAGCAGTTTATCCCATTCTTACGAGCAGTACTTC
TRBJ1-3 | TRBV19 | . | . | CASSIIGVSGNTIYF | TGTGCCAGTAGTATTATAGGGGTCTCTGGAAACACCATATATTTT
TRBJ2-7 | TRBV4-2 | TRBD2 | few | CASSQEGSGGHYEQYF | TGTGCCAGCAGCCAAGAAGGGTCGGGAGGGCACTACGAGCAGTACTTC
TRBJ2-7 | TRBV5-4 | TRBD1 | . | CASSPSGQSSYEQYF | TGTGCCAGCAGCCCGTCGGGACAGTCCTCCTACGAGCAGTACTTC
TRBJ2-7 | TRBV6-5 | TRBD2 | . | CASSYLQAGGSYEQYF | TGTGCCAGCAGTTACCTCCAAGCGGGGGGCTCCTACGAGCAGTACTTC
TRBJ2-2 | TRBV30 | . | . | CAWQIYDLGNTGELFF | TGTGCCTGGCAGATATATGACTTGGGGAACACCGGGGAGCTGTTTTTT
TRBJ2-7 | TRBV18 | TRBD2 | . | CASSPLSGSSYEQYF | TGTGCCAGCTCACCACTCAGCGGGAGTAGTTACGAGCAGTACTTC
TRBJ1-2 | TRBV28 | . | . | CASSSRTAYGYTF | TGTGCCAGCAGTTCCCGGACGGCTTATGGCTACACCTTC
TRBJ2-2 | TRBV5-1 | TRBD2 | once | CASSLAGTSGIGTGELFF | TGCGCCAGCAGCTTAGCAGGGACTAGCGGGATCGGCACCGGGGAGCTGTTTTTT
TRBJ2-3 | TRBV27 | . | . | CATRQLDSADTQYF | TGTGCCACTCGCCAACTCGACAGTGCAGATACGCAGTATTTT
TRBJ1-2 | TRBV10-3 | . | . | CAISESIRGSYGYTF | TGTGCCATCAGTGAGTCAATACGGGGAAGCTATGGCTACACCTTC
TRBJ2-1 | TRBV5-6 | . | . | CASSSDSYNEQFF | TGTGCCAGCAGCTCCGACAGCTACAATGAGCAGTTCTTC
TRBJ2-1 | TRBV4-1 | TRBD2 | . | CASSQGLAGALEQFF | TGCGCCAGCAGCCAGGGACTAGCGGGAGCCCTTGAGCAGTTCTTC
TRBJ2-4 | TRBV4-1 | TRBD2 | . | CASSQPLAGGGVGKNIQYF | TGCGCCAGCAGCCAACCCCTAGCGGGAGGGGGTGTAGGCAAAAACATTCAGTACTTC
TRBJ1-2 | TRBV14 | . | . | CASSQDDNYGYTF | TGTGCCAGCAGCCAAGATGATAACTATGGCTACACCTTC
TRBJ2-2 | TRBV28 | TRBD2 | . | CASSSYAPLAGSLVGELFF | TGTGCCAGCAGTTCCTACGCCCCCCTAGCGGGTTCCCTCGTCGGGGAGCTGTTTTTT
TRBJ2-2 | TRBV11-2 | TRBD2 | . | CAGREGDTGELFF | TGTGCCGGGCGGGAGGGGGACACCGGGGAGCTGTTTTTT
TRBJ2-3 | TRBV28 | . | once | CASSQMGPITDTQYF | TGTGCCAGCAGCCAAATGGGACCCATCACAGATACGCAGTATTTT
TRBJ2-5 | TRBV6-6 | . | . | CASSLGETQYF | TGTGCCAGCAGTCTAGGGGAGACCCAGTACTTC
TRBJ2-7 | TRBV5-1 | . | . | CASSLVGRGHEQYF | TGCGCCAGCAGCTTGGTGGGCAGGGGCCACGAGCAGTACTTC
TRBJ2-2 | TRBV19 | TRBD1 | . | CASSYRGNTGELFF | TGTGCCAGTAGTTACAGGGGAAACACCGGGGAGCTGTTTTTT
TRBJ2-3 | TRBV27 | . | few | CASSTGLTDTQYF | TGTGCCAGCAGTACAGGCCTCACAGATACGCAGTATTTT
TRBJ2-7 | TRBV9 | TRBD1 | . | CASSVGDSLYEQYF | TGTGCCAGCAGCGTAGGGGACAGCCTCTACGAGCAGTACTTC
TRBJ1-1 | TRBV27 | . | . | CASSLRGRTEAFF | TGTGCCAGCAGTTTAAGGGGACGGACTGAAGCTTTCTTT
TRBJ2-2 | TRBV2 | . | . | CASSLLPLNTGELFF | TGTGCCAGCAGTCTCCTACCCTTGAACACCGGGGAGCTGTTTTTT
TRBJ2-7 | TRBV2 | . | once | CASSPLPAGLPYEQYF | TGTGCCAGCAGCCCCCTCCCAGCGGGCCTCCCCTACGAGCAGTACTTC
TRBJ2-2 | TRBV19 | TRBD2 | . | CASSISGSKAGELFF | TGTGCCAGTAGTATCAGCGGGAGTAAGGCCGGGGAGCTGTTTTTT
TRBJ1-5 | TRBV2 | . | . | CARGAGYSNQPQHF | TGTGCCAGGGGGGCCGGGTATAGCAATCAGCCCCAGCATTTT
TRBJ2-7 | TRBV27 | TRBD1 | . | CASSFWDRPYEQYF | TGTGCCAGCAGTTTTTGGGACAGACCCTACGAGCAGTACTTC
TRBJ1-3 | TRBV5-1 | TRBD1 | . | CASSPYRDRAGNTIYF | TGCGCCAGCAGCCCCTACCGGGACAGGGCTGGAAACACCATATATTTT
TRBJ1-2 | TRBV6-1 | . | . | CASSEYPQNYGYTF | TGTGCCAGCAGTGAATACCCACAGAACTATGGCTACACCTTC
TRBJ1-1 | TRBV27 | . | . | CASSLGTRTEAFF | TGTGCCAGCAGTTTGGGGACGAGAACTGAAGCTTTCTTT
TRBJ2-1 | TRBV7-9 | TRBD2 | . | CASSLEGGRYEQFF | TGTGCCAGCAGCTTAGAGGGCGGGAGGTATGAGCAGTTCTTC
TRBJ2-3 | TRBV5-1 | TRBD2 | . | CASSLRAGADTQYF | TGCGCCAGCAGCTTACGTGCGGGAGCAGATACGCAGTATTTT
TRBJ2-3 | TRBV11-2 | . | . | CASSLAVAVIFTDTQYF | TGTGCCAGCAGCTTAGCCGTGGCGGTGATCTTCACAGATACGCAGTATTTT
TRBJ1-4 | TRBV5-4 | . | . | CASSPGGAADEKLFF | TGTGCCAGCAGCCCGGGGGGCGCGGCGGATGAAAAACTGTTTTTT
TRBJ1-3 | TRBV4-1 | TRBD1 | . | CASSQDTGTGGNTIYF | TGCGCCAGCAGCCAAGACACCGGGACAGGAGGAAACACCATATATTTT
TRBJ1-6 | TRBV12-5 | TRBD1 | . | CASGTLGQGTDSPLHF | TGTGCTAGTGGGACTTTGGGACAGGGGACCGATTCACCCCTCCACTTT
TRBJ2-7 | TRBV5-5 | . | . | CASSLAVGYEQYF | TGTGCCAGCAGCTTGGCCGTGGGCTACGAGCAGTACTTC
TRBJ2-7 | TRBV6-1 | TRBD1 | . | CASRKDRGVYGQYF | TGTGCCAGCAGAAAAGACAGGGGGGTCTACGGGCAGTACTTC
TRBJ1-2 | TRBV10-3 | TRBD1 | . | CAISGQGSNYGYTF | TGTGCCATCAGTGGACAGGGCTCTAACTATGGCTACACCTTC
TRBJ1-2 | TRBV9 | . | once | CASSVYPRVGGYTF | TGTGCCAGCAGCGTATACCCCAGGGTGGGTGGCTACACCTTC
TRBJ1-2 | TRBV9 | . | . | CASSAGIHGYTF | TGTGCCAGCAGCGCAGGGATTCATGGCTACACCTTC
TRBJ2-7 | TRBV29-1 | . | . | CSVESTYRERGTYEQYF | TGCAGCGTTGAATCAACCTACAGGGAGAGGGGCACCTACGAGCAGTACTTC
TRBJ2-7 | TRBV5-1 | . | . | CASSLDPGRSSYEQYF | TGCGCCAGCAGCTTGGACCCGGGACGGAGCTCCTACGAGCAGTACTTC